The 2 T cell receptor beta chains reported below all come from one sample, sequenced in a study of PD-1 blockade in classical Hodgkin lymphoma. Generated by immunoSEQ multiplex PCR, the TCRdb table keeps only in-frame clones and is missing some. Here the sample spans some 16,000 clones, around 93% being singletons. Stated time point: newly diagnosed, previously untreated cHL patient sample. The study purified CD4+ T cells from thawed PBMCs using magnetic negative selection. Sequencing used CD4+ T cells from blood. These receptors all stem from a human donor with classical Hodgkin lymphoma.

The chain joins TRBV28 to TRBJ1-2, with D tentatively TRBD1 (5 bases). CDR1 and CDR2 from the germline V gene are MDHEN and SYDVKM. The CDR3 covers 13 residues. The V gene lost 7 bases and the J gene lost 4 bases, with 13 bases spanning the gap. CDR3 in amino acids: CASTKAGTYGYTF. The CDR3 region has the DNA TGTGCCAGCACAAAGGCAGGGACCTATGGCTACACCTTC.

The genes are TRBV7-9 and TRBJ2-3; D is uncertain. The V and J ends lost 3 bases and 5 bases respectively, with 6 bases between them. Germline CDR1 reads SEHNR; CDR2 reads FQNEAQ (reference sequence). The length of the CDR3 is 12 residues. In DNA form, the CDR3 reads TGTGCCAGCAGCTTTCCGGGAGATACGCAGTATTTT. This codes for CASSFPGDTQYF.